The 28 T cell receptor beta chains reported below all come from one sample, sequenced in a study of blood T cells in healthy people across ages. Together with a sample-barcoded 5' primer, a J-beta primer mix was included in a second PCR lasting about 6 to 11 cycles. MiXCR, run by TCRdb on the 5' RACE reads, gives a single entry per CDR3 protein. This sample has hundreds of thousands of distinct CDR3 sequences, with around 48% found just once. Sequenced input: blood. Source of these receptors: an elderly man in good health.

The chain carries TRBV7-2 and TRBJ2-7, with D maybe TRBD2 (6 bases). Germline V lookup: CDR1 SGHTA, CDR2 FQGNSA. The ends were cut back, 5 bases at V and 0 bases at J, with 14 bases in the middle. The CDR3 has 15 amino acids. The chain's CDR3 is CASSPRAGSSYEQYF. For the CDR3, the DNA is TGTGCCAGCAGCCCCCGAGCGGGTTCCTCCTACGAGCAGTACTTC.

On this clonotype itself: A much larger clone differs by one base, so this may be a read error. The chain combines TRBV7-9 with TRBJ1-2; tentatively, D is TRBD1 (5 bases). The CDR3 covers 12 residues. Germline CDR1 reads SEHNR; CDR2 reads FQNEAQ (reference sequence). V lost 5 bases and J lost 7, with 11 bases in between. The CDR3 spells CASSPGGIGYTF. CDR3 in DNA: TGTGCCAGCAGCCCCGGGGGGATTGGCTACACCTTC.

This clonotype appeared a few times. This chain connects TRBV7-9 to TRBJ2-7; D remains ambiguous. Per germline, CDR1 SEHNR and CDR2 FQNEAQ (reference sequence). V was shortened by 3 bases and J by 4 bases, with 10 bases between the two germline ends. The CDR3 consists of 13 residues. CDR3 sequence (DNA): TGTGCCAGCAGCTTCCCTGCAGGTTACGAGCAGTACTTC. This codes for CASSFPAGYEQYF.

The CDR3 DNA follows: TGCGCCAGCAGCCAAGATTTTCTAGAGCATATCACAGATACGCAGTATTTT. Translating it yields CASSQDFLEHITDTQYF. This chain links TRBV4-3 with TRBJ2-3; the D is unclear. V was cut by 0 bases and J by 2 bases, with 15 bases left in between. This CDR3 comprises 17 residues. Germline V CDR1 and CDR2: LGHNA, YSLEER.

The V and J genes are TRBV6-1 and TRBJ1-2; TRBD1 agrees at 11 bases. J gave up 5 bases and V 6 bases, and 8 bases lay outside the gene matches. Germline loops: CDR1 MNHNS, CDR2 SASEGT. The CDR3 spans 15 residues. The CDR3 protein is CASSGDRGYLYGYTF. The CDR3 nucleotides read TGTGCCAGCAGCGGGGACAGGGGGTATTTGTATGGCTACACCTTC.

The chain is built from TRBV20-1 and TRBJ2-1; 7 bases align to TRBD1. CDR1 is DFQATT, CDR2 SNEGSKA, per germline (reference sequence). The CDR3 consists of 12 residues. The CDR3 is CSRQGSYNEQFF. The CDR3 DNA reads as TGCAGCAGACAGGGTTCCTACAATGAGCAGTTCTTC.

This chain uses TRBV7-6 with TRBJ1-1, with a tentative D call TRBD1 (6 bases). Between the trimmed V and J ends, which lost 5 bases and 0 bases, there was a span of 19 bases. This CDR3 comprises 17 residues. In germline, CDR1 is SGHVS, CDR2 FNYEAQ. The CDR3 region has the DNA TGTGCCAGCAGCCCCTATCCCCCGGACAGAATGAACACTGAAGCTTTCTTT. It translates to CASSPYPPDRMNTEAFF.

The V and J genes are TRBV28 and TRBJ2-3; no clear D gene. The CDR3 is 15 amino acids. V lost 4 bases and J lost 1, with 12 bases in between. CDR1 and CDR2 (germline): MDHEN, SYDVKM. The CDR3 here is CASSSLGRGTDTQYF. DNA for the CDR3: TGTGCCAGCAGTTCCTTGGGCCGGGGCACAGATACGCAGTATTTT. Filled out from reference TRBV28 and TRBJ2-3, the complete variable domain reads DVKVTQSSRYLVKRTGEKVFLECVQDMDHENMFWYRQDPGLGLRLIYFSYDVKMKEKGDIPEGYSVSREKKERFSLILESASTNQTSMYLCASSSLGRGTDTQYFGPGTRLTVL.

The chain recombines TRBV6-6 with TRBJ1-1, with no clear D. Germline V gene lookup returns CDR1 MNHNY and CDR2 SVGAGI (reference sequence). This CDR3 is built from 14 residues. V lost 5 bases, J lost 11 bases, and 21 bases lay in between. CDR3 loop: CASSVGSGLIVAFF. The CDR3 bases are TGTGCCAGCAGTGTAGGGTCAGGACTGATCGTTGCTTTCTTT.

This clonotype was seen a few times. The chain couples TRBV7-2 to TRBJ2-3, with D perhaps matching TRBD2 (5 bases). From germline, CDR1 is SGHTA and CDR2 FQGNSA. Trimming stripped 5 bases from V and 3 bases from J, with 18 bases between. The CDR3 contains 16 residues. CDR3 amino acids: CASSPPSSSRTDTQYF. CDR3 nucleotides: TGTGCCAGCAGCCCCCCCTCTAGCAGCCGTACAGATACGCAGTATTTT. The full variable domain, rest sourced from reference TRBV7-2 and TRBJ2-3, is GAGVSQSPSNKVTEKGKDVELRCDPISGHTALYWYRQSLGQGLEFLIYFQGNSAPDKSGLPSDRFSAERTGGSVSTLTIQRTQQEDSAVYLCASSPPSSSRTDTQYFGPGTRLTVL.

This clonotype was counted between two and nine times. The rearrangement uses TRBV6-2 or TRBV6-3 and TRBJ2-7; 7 positions match TRBD2. With 5 bases clipped from V and 2 bases from J, the junction kept 9 bases outside the gene matches. This CDR3 is built from 15 residues. The germline V gene has CDR1 MNHEY and CDR2 SVGEGT. In DNA, the CDR3 is TGTGCCAGCAGTCAACTAGCGTCAAAACCCTACGAGCAGTACTTC. Translation gives CASSQLASKPYEQYF.

The V call is TRBV5-5, the J call TRBJ1-6, with no clear D. The V gene's germline CDR1 is SGHKS and CDR2 YYEKEE (reference sequence). The V gene lost 3 bases and the J gene lost 9 bases, with 16 bases spanning the gap. This CDR3 is built from 15 residues. The CDR3 DNA reads TGTGCCAGCAGCTCACGACTGAACATCGTTTCACCCCTCCACTTT. This sequence encodes CASSSRLNIVSPLHF.

In DNA form, the CDR3 reads TGTGCCAGCAGCCAGGACAGGGAGAGTCGGCCCCAGCATTTT. Protein sequence: CASSQDRESRPQHF. The chain carries TRBV6-5 and TRBJ1-5; 8 bases are shared with TRBD1. The CDR3 has 14 amino acids. In germline, CDR1 is MNHEY, CDR2 SVGAGI. V dropped 6 bases and J dropped 9; count of bases not matched to a gene: 10.

The V gene is TRBV5-1, the J gene TRBJ2-5; D is unresolved. V lost 4 bases to trimming and J lost 4 bases, with 17 bases between them. Germline loops: CDR1 SGHRS, CDR2 YFSETQ. CDR3 length: 15 residues. The DNA of the CDR3 is TGCGCCAGCAGCCCTGGGAATCCGACGAGAGAGACCCAGTACTTC. Translation: CASSPGNPTRETQYF.

The genes are TRBV4-3 and TRBJ2-3, with 9 bases fitting TRBD1. J lost 2 bases, V lost 3 bases, and 9 bases had no gene match. Germline V gene sequence: CDR1 LGHNA, CDR2 YSLEER. This CDR3 is 17 amino acids long. This CDR3 is CASSHDHRDRVTDTQYF. DNA for the CDR3: TGCGCCAGCAGCCACGACCACCGGGACAGGGTCACAGATACGCAGTATTTT.

The CDR3 DNA follows: TGCAGCACCCGGACAGTCCAAGAGACCCAGTACTTC. The encoded protein is CSTRTVQETQYF. This sequence joins TRBV29-1 and TRBJ2-5; possibly TRBD1 for D (6 bases). This CDR3 has 12 amino acids. Germline V CDR1 and CDR2: SQVTM, ANQGSEA. V lost 8 bases, J lost 1 base, and 11 bases lay in between.

As to this clonotype: This could be a read error, since a much larger clone is one nucleotide away. The genes are TRBV6-6 and TRBJ1-1, with a weak D call TRBD1 (6 bases). The CDR3 covers 13 residues. The germline V gene has CDR1 MNHNY and CDR2 SVGAGI (reference sequence). V dropped 4 bases and J dropped 11 bases, with 17 bases sitting between them. The CDR3 DNA follows: TGTGCCAGCAGTTCGACAGGCCGGGAGGCTGCTTTCTTT. Its protein is CASSSTGREAAFF.

J is TRBJ2-7 and V is TRBV3-1; unclear D gene. CDR3 length equals 13 residues. Germline CDR1 is LGHDT and CDR2 is YNNKEL (reference sequence). Trimming removed 7 bases from V and 6 bases from J, with 16 bases in between. CDR3 bases: TGTGCCAGCACCAGCACCTGGGGTGGCGAGCAGTACTTC. Its translation: CASTSTWGGEQYF.

The chain joins TRBV9 to TRBJ2-3; a possible D gene is TRBD2 (5 bases). Trimming took 0 bases from V and 1 from J, leaving 12 bases between them. The CDR3 is made up of 16 amino acids. Germline V CDR1 and CDR2: SGDLS, YYNGEE. This CDR3 is CASSVGWEPRTDTQYF. DNA of the CDR3: TGTGCCAGCAGCGTAGGGTGGGAGCCACGCACAGATACGCAGTATTTT. Combining the CDR3 with reference TRBV9 and TRBJ2-3 gives the whole variable domain DSGVTQTPKHLITATGQRVTLRCSPRSGDLSVYWYQQSLDQGLQFLIQYYNGEERAKGNILERFSAQQFPDLHSELNLSSLELGDSALYFCASSVGWEPRTDTQYFGPGTRLTVL.

This clonotype was observed a few times. V usage is TRBV29-1 and J usage is TRBJ2-7; tentatively, D is TRBD1 (6 bases). Trimming removed 4 bases at V and 6 bases at J, with 19 bases between. CDR3 length: 14 amino acids. CDR1 and CDR2 (germline): SQVTM, ANQGSEA. The CDR3 nucleotides read TGCAGCGTTGCCCTACTAAATGGCAGGGGCGAGCAGTACTTC. Translating gives CSVALLNGRGEQYF.

This clonotype was counted only a few times. The chain employs TRBV28 and TRBJ2-1, with 9 bases lining up with TRBD1. CDR1 and CDR2 (germline): MDHEN, SYDVKM. J was trimmed by 0 bases and V by 2 bases; bases with no gene match: 8. The CDR3 runs to 18 residues. CDR3 sequence reads: CASSLPLGTGSSYNEQFF. The CDR3 bases are TGTGCCAGCAGTTTACCTCTTGGGACAGGGAGCTCCTACAATGAGCAGTTCTTC.

A remark on this clonotype: Germline is not matched at one junction end, which may reflect a read error. The chain's CDR3 is CAGSLSRATYEQYF. The DNA for the CDR3 is TGTGCCGGCAGCTTATCAAGGGCAACCTACGAGCAGTACTTC. The chain uses TRBV7-2 and TRBJ2-7, with D unclear. CDR3 length: 14 residues. Germline CDR1 SGHTA, CDR2 FQGNSA.

The chain is built from TRBV20-1 and TRBJ2-6; 7 positions match TRBD1. Germline V CDR1 and CDR2: DFQATT, SNEGSKA (reference sequence). CDR3 size: 16 residues. The V gene end was trimmed by 3 bases and the J gene end by 2 bases; junction bases not matched to a gene: 7. CDR3 nucleotides: TGCAGTGCTAGTCCCGACAGGGCTACTGGGGCCAACGTCCTGACTTTC. Translation gives CSASPDRATGANVLTF.

This clonotype was recorded a few times. The chain has TRBV20-1 and TRBJ2-1; TRBD2 might be the D (5 bases). V was trimmed by 6 bases and J by 0 bases, leaving 12 bases between them. Germline V lookup: CDR1 DFQATT, CDR2 SNEGSKA (reference sequence). The CDR3 length is 14 residues. The CDR3 nucleotides are TGCAGTGCAACCGACACTAGCTCCTACAATGAGCAGTTCTTC. Protein sequence: CSATDTSSYNEQFF.

The genes are TRBV25-1 and TRBJ2-3; a weak D match, TRBD2 (5 bases). This CDR3 region has 13 residues. V lost 5 bases, J lost 7 bases, and 13 bases lay in between. The germline V gene encodes CDR1 MGHDK and CDR2 SYGVNS. CDR3 DNA sequence: TGTGCCAGCAGTCCCCCCCTAGCCCATACGCAGTATTTT. Translated, it gives CASSPPLAHTQYF. Using reference TRBV25-1 and TRBJ2-3 for the parts outside the CDR3, the full variable domain is EADIYQTPRYLVIGTGKKITLECSQTMGHDKMYWYQQDPGMELHLIHYSYGVNSTEKGDLSSESTVSRIRTEHFPLTLESARPSHTSQYLCASSPPLAHTQYFGPGTRLTVL.

This clonotype was found many times. The DNA for the CDR3 is TGCGCCAGCAGCCAAGGGACAGGGGAAGCCTATGGCTACACCTTC. Amino acid sequence: CASSQGTGEAYGYTF. The rearrangement joins TRBV4-3 to TRBJ1-2; 9 bases align to TRBD1. With V trimmed by 1 base and J by 4 bases, 4 bases remained unmatched. CDR1 is LGHNA, CDR2 YSLEER, per germline. CDR3 length: 15 residues.

This chain connects TRBV10-2 to TRBJ2-7; 10 bases are a match to TRBD1. CDR3 length equals 16 residues. Germline CDR1 and CDR2: WSHSY and SAAADI. The V and J ends lost 3 bases and 7 bases, in that order; junction bases with no gene match: 12. CDR3: CASSDPGTGERNEQYF. CDR3 DNA: TGCGCCAGCAGTGACCCCGGGACAGGGGAAAGGAATGAGCAGTACTTC.

Points on this clonotype: The final CDR3 position lacks the conserved phenylalanine or tryptophan, pointing to a likely read error. The rearrangement joins TRBV6-6 to TRBJ2-7, with TRBD2 matching over 11 bases. The germline V gene encodes CDR1 MNHNY and CDR2 SVGAGI (reference sequence). The CDR3 has 16 residues. With V trimmed by 1 base and J by 2 bases, 4 bases remained unmatched. The CDR3 bases are TGTGCCAGCAGTTACTTAGCGGGGGGGCCCCCCTACGAGCAGTACCTC. This sequence encodes CASSYLAGGPPYEQYL.